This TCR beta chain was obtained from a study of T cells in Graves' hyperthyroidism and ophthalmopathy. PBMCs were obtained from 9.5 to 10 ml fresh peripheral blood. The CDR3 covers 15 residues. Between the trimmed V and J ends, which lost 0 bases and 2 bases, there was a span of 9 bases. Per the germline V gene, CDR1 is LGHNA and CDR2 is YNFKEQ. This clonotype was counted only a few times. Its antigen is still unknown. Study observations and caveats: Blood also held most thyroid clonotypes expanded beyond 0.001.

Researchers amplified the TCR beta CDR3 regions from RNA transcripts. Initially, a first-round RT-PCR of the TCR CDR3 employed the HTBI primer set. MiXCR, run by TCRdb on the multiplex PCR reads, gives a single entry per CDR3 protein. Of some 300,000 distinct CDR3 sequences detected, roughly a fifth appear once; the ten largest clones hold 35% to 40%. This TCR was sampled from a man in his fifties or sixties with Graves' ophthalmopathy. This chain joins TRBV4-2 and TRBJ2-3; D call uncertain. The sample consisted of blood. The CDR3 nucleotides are TGTGCCAGCAGCCAAGAACTCCCTCCCACAGATACGCAGTATTTT. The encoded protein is CASSQELPPTDTQYF.